The present T cell receptor beta chain was sequenced within a study of response to subunit inactivated influenza vaccine. Notes on the study in general: It was suggested by the authors that few new T cells are recruited by each seasonal influenza vaccination.

V gave up 4 bases and J gave up 6 bases; unmatched junction bases: 10. Germline V gives CDR1 SGHAT, CDR2 FQNNGV. The length of the CDR3 is 18 residues. TCRdb ran MiXCR on the RT-PCR reads and lists one entry per CDR3 protein. Among 450,000 to 600,000 distinct CDR3 sequences listed, about 8% were seen once. This clonotype showed up just a few times. Its antigen is currently unknown. The TCR sequence derives from a man aged 50 to 69 who received an inactivated influenza vaccine. The chain recombines TRBV11-2 with TRBJ2-1, with 15 bases matching TRBD2. Sequencing was performed on PBMCs from blood, taken roughly 24 months after vaccination. This chain's CDR3 is CASSWGLAGGSARNEQFF. CDR3 nucleotides: TGTGCCAGCAGCTGGGGACTAGCGGGAGGTTCAGCTCGCAATGAGCAGTTCTTC.